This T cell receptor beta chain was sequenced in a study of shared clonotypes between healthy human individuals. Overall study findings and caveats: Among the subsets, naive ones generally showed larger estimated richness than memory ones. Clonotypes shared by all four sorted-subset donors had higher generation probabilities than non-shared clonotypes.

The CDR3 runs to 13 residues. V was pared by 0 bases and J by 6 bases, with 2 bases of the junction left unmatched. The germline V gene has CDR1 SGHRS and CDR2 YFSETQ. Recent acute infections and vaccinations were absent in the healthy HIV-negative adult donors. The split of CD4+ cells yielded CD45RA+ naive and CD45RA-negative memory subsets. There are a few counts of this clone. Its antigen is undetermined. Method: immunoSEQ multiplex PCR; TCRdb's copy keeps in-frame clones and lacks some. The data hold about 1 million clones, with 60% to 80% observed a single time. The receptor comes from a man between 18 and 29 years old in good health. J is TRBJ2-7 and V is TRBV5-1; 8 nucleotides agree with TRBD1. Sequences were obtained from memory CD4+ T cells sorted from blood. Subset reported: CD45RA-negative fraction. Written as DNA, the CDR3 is TGCGCCAGCAGCTTGGATACAGGGGGCGAGCAGTACTTC. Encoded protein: CASSLDTGGEQYF.